The 5 T cell receptor beta chains presented below share a single source sample, sequenced in a study of CD8 T cells in ankylosing spondylitis. TCRdb independently ran MiXCR on the 5' RACE reads; one entry per CDR3 protein. The table lists 150,000 to 200,000 distinct CDR3 sequences, about 9.9% of them singletons. Sequencing was carried out using blood, either unsorted or a sorted T cell fraction (not recorded which). The receptors here all came from a male donor with ankylosing spondylitis or in good health (not recorded which).

This clonotype appeared many times. The chain has TRBV4-1 and TRBJ1-3; D is uncertain. V was pared by 6 bases and J by 0 bases, with 12 bases between. Germline loops: CDR1 MGHRA, CDR2 YSYEKL. The CDR3 spans 15 residues. CDR3 residues: CASSLRHFSGNTIYF. Here the CDR3 DNA reads TGCGCCAGCAGTCTTCGACACTTCTCTGGAAACACCATATATTTT.

This clonotype was detected many times. The chain carries TRBV6-1 and TRBJ1-3, with no clear D. The CDR3 sequence is 14 residues long. V lost 6 bases and J 4 bases, leaving 13 bases between the germline ends. Germline CDR1 and CDR2: MNHNS and SASEGT. The CDR3 coding sequence is TGTGCCAGCAGAACAAGATTTTCGGGAAACACCATATATTTT. Protein sequence: CASRTRFSGNTIYF.

This clonotype has ten or more counts. The chain uses TRBV7-7 and TRBJ2-5; the D is unclear. The CDR3 consists of 13 residues. CDR1 and CDR2 (germline): SSHAT, FNYEAQ (reference sequence). Deletions cut 2 bases from V and 1 base from J, with 5 bases between. In nucleotides, the CDR3 is TGTGCCAGCAGCTTAAACCCCCAAGAGACCCAGTACTTC. Amino acids: CASSLNPQETQYF.

The chain recombines TRBV19 with TRBJ1-4; 7 nucleotides match TRBD1. The CDR3 is made up of 13 amino acids. Germline lookup yields CDR1 LNHDA and CDR2 SQIVND (reference sequence). J gave up 5 bases and V 10 bases, and 7 bases lay outside the gene matches. The CDR3 loop is CATKQGRNEKLFF. The CDR3 coding sequence is TGTGCCACTAAACAGGGGAGGAATGAAAAACTGTTTTTT. Full variable domain (remainder filled in from reference TRBV19 and TRBJ1-4): DGGITQSPKYLFRKEGQNVTLSCEQNLNHDAMYWYRQDPGQGLRLIYYSQIVNDFQKGDIAEGYSVSREKKESFPLTVTSAQKNPTAFYLCATKQGRNEKLFFGSGTQLSVL.

This clonotype was seen just once. The rearrangement links TRBV5-1 to TRBJ2-2; weak D call: TRBD2 (5 bases). Germline V gene lookup returns CDR1 SGHRS and CDR2 YFSETQ. The CDR3 has 16 residues. V lost 4 bases and J lost 1, with 14 bases in between. CDR3: CASSPRTGRNTGELFF. In nucleotides, the CDR3 is TGCGCCAGCAGCCCAAGGACTGGCAGGAACACCGGGGAGCTGTTTTTT.